One sample yielded the 4 T cell receptor beta chains listed below, sequenced in a study of T cell responses to AZD1222 COVID-19 vaccine. The method was immunoSEQ multiplex PCR; TCRdb's version includes in-frame clones alone and lacks a portion of them. The table shows some 54,000 clones, with roughly 90% occurring only once. Specimen: peripheral blood, collected on day 0 of AZD1222 vaccination. The receptors stem from an adult in good health.

This clone has a handful of counts. V usage is TRBV9 and J usage is TRBJ2-6; TRBD2 is a possible D gene (5 bases). The CDR3 sequence is 13 residues long. Between the trimmed V and J ends, which lost 7 bases and 0 bases, there was a span of 5 bases. Germline assignment: CDR1 SGDLS and CDR2 YYNGEE. CDR3 in amino acids: CASGSSGANVLTF. In nucleotides, the CDR3 is TGTGCCAGCGGGAGCTCTGGGGCCAACGTCCTGACTTTC.

V and J are TRBV11-2 and TRBJ2-2; D gene uncertain. Germline assignment: CDR1 SGHAT and CDR2 FQNNGV. V was clipped by 1 base and J by 7 bases, with 7 bases between them. The CDR3 spans 13 residues. The CDR3 loop reads CASSLGTYGELFF. As DNA, the CDR3 is TGTGCCAGCAGCTTAGGGACCTACGGGGAGCTGTTTTTT.

This clone is a singleton in its sample. The rearrangement uses TRBV28 and TRBJ1-2; tentatively, D is TRBD1 (5 bases). Germline assignment: CDR1 MDHEN and CDR2 SYDVKM. The CDR3 has 14 residues. Trimming stripped 5 bases from V and 4 bases from J, with 14 bases between. This CDR3 is CASSGTGRAYGYTF. The CDR3 DNA is TGTGCCAGCAGTGGGACGGGGCGCGCCTATGGCTACACCTTC.

The chain couples TRBV10-1 to TRBJ2-5, with 9 bases that match TRBD2. CDR1 and CDR2 from the germline V gene are WNHNN and SYGVQD (reference sequence). With 8 bases clipped from V and 7 bases from J, the junction kept 8 bases outside the gene matches. The CDR3 extends over 13 amino acids. The CDR3 bases are TGCGCCAGCTCCGGGACTAGCAAGGGGACCCAGTACTTC. It specifies CASSGTSKGTQYF.